Below are 5 T cell receptor beta chains sequenced from a single sample in a study of beta chain features in type 1 diabetes. The study reverse transcribed the entire isolated RNA, so it sequenced expressed TCRB transcripts. Profiled with immunoSEQ multiplex PCR; TCRdb holds only in-frame clones, not every one. The sample yields about 320,000 clones, about 14% seen once. The sequenced sample consisted of central memory CD4+ T cells from blood. These receptors all come from a man younger than 40 in good health.

This clone was counted a few times. The chain joins TRBV7-6 to TRBJ1-1; D gene ambiguous. The germline gives CDR1 SGHVS, CDR2 FNYEAQ. V was trimmed by 7 bases and J by 0 bases, leaving 18 bases between them. The CDR3 has 16 residues. The CDR3: CASTAIPSGMNTEAFF. The CDR3 nucleotides read TGTGCCAGCACCGCCATACCCTCGGGAATGAACACTGAAGCTTTCTTT. The full variable domain, with the rest looked up from reference TRBV7-6 and TRBJ1-1, is GAGVSQSPRYKVTKRGQDVALRCDPISGHVSLYWYRQALGQGPEFLTYFNYEAQQDKSGLPNDRFSAERPEGSISTLTIQRTEQRDSAMYRCASTAIPSGMNTEAFFGQGTRLTVV.

This clone was counted a few times. The rearrangement joins TRBV29-1 to TRBJ2-1, with 9 bases aligning to TRBD2. Germline trimming cut 4 bases from V and 9 bases from J; bases unmatched to any gene: 4. The V gene's germline CDR1 is SQVTM and CDR2 ANQGSEA. CDR3 size: 12 residues. CDR3 coding DNA: TGCAGCGTTGCCCGGCGGGAGGGTGAGCAGTTCTTC. It encodes CSVARREGEQFF.

CDR3 protein: CASSQDFGTAGWNGELFF. Here the CDR3 DNA reads TGCGCCAGCAGCCAAGATTTCGGGACGGCAGGGTGGAACGGGGAGCTGTTTTTT. The chain carries TRBV4-3 and TRBJ2-2; D may match TRBD1 or TRBD2 (5 bases each). The germline gives CDR1 LGHNA, CDR2 YSLEER. Trimming took off 0 bases at V and 7 bases at J, with 21 bases between the two ends. CDR3 length: 18 amino acids.

This clone turned up a few times. The chain combines TRBV5-1 with TRBJ2-5; 11 nucleotides agree with TRBD2. The CDR3 contains 15 residues. Germline CDR1 SGHRS, CDR2 YFSETQ. The J segment lost 5 bases and the V segment lost 2 bases, leaving 5 bases of the junction unmatched. This CDR3 is CASSFSGGARETQYF. In nucleotides, the CDR3 is TGCGCCAGCAGCTTTAGCGGGGGGGCACGGGAGACCCAGTACTTC.

This clone turned up a few times. The junction departs from the called germline gene at one end, perhaps through a read error. The chain uses TRBV9 and TRBJ2-1; D uncertain. The germline V gene encodes CDR1 SGDLS and CDR2 YYNGEE. This CDR3 comprises 13 residues. This CDR3 is CASSVVPYDEQFF. CDR3 nucleotides: TGTGCCAGCAGCGTAGTACCCTACGATGAGCAGTTCTTC.